The rows below give T cell receptor beta chains drawn from one sample of a study of shared clonotypes between healthy human individuals. This table comes from immunoSEQ multiplex PCR, and its TCRdb copy is limited to in-frame clones, with some not included. The sample has about 1 million clones; under 80% are singletons. The source material was memory CD4+ T cells sorted from blood. These receptors all stem from a man aged 18 to 30 in good health. The CDR3 runs from the conserved cysteine through the conserved F or W. D genes are given only for firm matches. Clone size is given for some rows only: seen once, a few or many times, or a class if the clone is expanded.

cdr3_nt: TGTGCCTGGAGTGTACCGGTTGAAATGGGAAACACCATATATTTT
cdr3_aa: CAWSVPVEMGNTIYF
clone_size: once
j_call: TRBJ1-3
d_call: -
v_call: TRBV30

cdr3_nt: TGCAGCGGAGGGGAGGGCAACACTGAAGCTTTCTTT
cdr3_aa: CSGGEGNTEAFF
clone_size: few
j_call: TRBJ1-1
d_call: -
v_call: TRBV29-1

cdr3_nt: TGTGCCAGCTCACCACAACTAGGGGCTGAGACCCAGTACTTC
cdr3_aa: CASSPQLGAETQYF
clone_size: -
j_call: TRBJ2-5
d_call: -
v_call: TRBV18

cdr3_nt: TGCGCCAGCAGCCACACCTGGGGGGAGAGGAGAAACACTGAAGCTTTCTTT
cdr3_aa: CASSHTWGERRNTEAFF
clone_size: -
j_call: TRBJ1-1
d_call: -
v_call: TRBV4-3

cdr3_nt: TGTGCCAGCAGTCCTCATAGCGGGGGGGAGAGCTCCTACGAGCAGTACTTC
cdr3_aa: CASSPHSGGESSYEQYF
clone_size: -
j_call: TRBJ2-7
d_call: TRBD2
v_call: TRBV27

cdr3_nt: TGCGCCAGCAGCCACCTCGGGACTATTGACAATGAGCAGTTCTTC
cdr3_aa: CASSHLGTIDNEQFF
clone_size: -
j_call: TRBJ2-1
d_call: TRBD2
v_call: TRBV4-1

cdr3_nt: TGTGCCAGCAGCTCAGGGACAGTAGGCAATGAAAAACTGTTTTTT
cdr3_aa: CASSSGTVGNEKLFF
clone_size: few
j_call: TRBJ1-4
d_call: TRBD1
v_call: TRBV11-2

cdr3_nt: TGCGCCAGCAGTCAATTTCCGGGCCTCCCCGGCCCCTACGAGCAGTACTTC
cdr3_aa: CASSQFPGLPGPYEQYF
clone_size: -
j_call: TRBJ2-7
d_call: -
v_call: TRBV23-1

cdr3_nt: TGTGCCATCAAGGGCAGGGCTGGAAACACCATATATTTT
cdr3_aa: CAIKGRAGNTIYF
clone_size: -
j_call: TRBJ1-3
d_call: -
v_call: TRBV10-3

cdr3_nt: TGTGCCTGGAGGGCCCGGGACAGGAACACTGAAGCTTTCTTT
cdr3_aa: CAWRARDRNTEAFF
clone_size: once
j_call: TRBJ1-1
d_call: TRBD1
v_call: TRBV30

cdr3_nt: TGTGCCACCAGCAGATCAGACAGGGGAGTAGGCTCACCCCTCCACTTT
cdr3_aa: CATSRSDRGVGSPLHF
clone_size: -
j_call: TRBJ1-6
d_call: TRBD1
v_call: TRBV15

cdr3_nt: TGCAGCGTTAGCATAGGGGGGACGAACACTGAAGCTTTCTTT
cdr3_aa: CSVSIGGTNTEAFF
clone_size: -
j_call: TRBJ1-1
d_call: -
v_call: TRBV29-1

cdr3_nt: TGTGCCAGCTCATACGGAGATGGGACTGAAGCTTTCTTT
cdr3_aa: CASSYGDGTEAFF
clone_size: -
j_call: TRBJ1-1
d_call: -
v_call: TRBV18

cdr3_nt: TGCGCCAGCAGCGTACAGGGAACCCAGATCTATGGCTACACCTTC
cdr3_aa: CASSVQGTQIYGYTF
clone_size: -
j_call: TRBJ1-2
d_call: -
v_call: TRBV5-1

cdr3_nt: TGCAGCGTTGCCAGGGGTGCTGAAGCTTTCTTT
cdr3_aa: CSVARGAEAFF
clone_size: -
j_call: TRBJ1-1
d_call: -
v_call: TRBV29-1

cdr3_nt: TGTGCCATGGCCTCGGGACTAGCGGGGGGGCCCGATGAGCAGTTCTTC
cdr3_aa: CAMASGLAGGPDEQFF
clone_size: once
j_call: TRBJ2-1
d_call: TRBD2
v_call: TRBV10-3

cdr3_nt: TGCGCCAGCAGCTTCTCCGGAGACCTTAATGAGCAGTTCTTC
cdr3_aa: CASSFSGDLNEQFF
clone_size: once
j_call: TRBJ2-1
d_call: -
v_call: TRBV5-1

cdr3_nt: TGTGCCAGCCAAGCCGGAGGCACCGGGGAGCTGTTTTTT
cdr3_aa: CASQAGGTGELFF
clone_size: -
j_call: TRBJ2-2
d_call: -
v_call: TRBV18

cdr3_nt: TGTGCCAGCAGCTTAGAAAACACCGGGAGCGATGAGCAGTTCTTC
cdr3_aa: CASSLENTGSDEQFF
clone_size: -
j_call: TRBJ2-1
d_call: -
v_call: TRBV11-2

cdr3_nt: TGTGCCAGCAGCCTCAAACAGAAGGGCACTGAAGCTTTCTTT
cdr3_aa: CASSLKQKGTEAFF
clone_size: -
j_call: TRBJ1-1
d_call: -
v_call: TRBV2

cdr3_nt: TGTGCCAGCAGCTTTGGATCTTACGTGGATACGCAGTATTTT
cdr3_aa: CASSFGSYVDTQYF
clone_size: -
j_call: TRBJ2-3
d_call: -
v_call: TRBV11-2

cdr3_nt: TGCGCCAGCAGCTTGTATTGGACCACCACCGGGGAGCTGTTTTTT
cdr3_aa: CASSLYWTTTGELFF
clone_size: -
j_call: TRBJ2-2
d_call: -
v_call: TRBV5-1

cdr3_nt: TGTGCCAGCAGCATCGGGAGACCCACAGATACGCAGTATTTT
cdr3_aa: CASSIGRPTDTQYF
clone_size: many
j_call: TRBJ2-3
d_call: -
v_call: TRBV27

cdr3_nt: TGTGCCAGCTCACCAGGTAGTAACGATGGCTACACCTTC
cdr3_aa: CASSPGSNDGYTF
clone_size: few
j_call: TRBJ1-2
d_call: -
v_call: TRBV18

cdr3_nt: TGTGCCAGCAGCCTTTCGGACAACATGAACACTGAAGCTTTCTTT
cdr3_aa: CASSLSDNMNTEAFF
clone_size: few
j_call: TRBJ1-1
d_call: -
v_call: TRBV6-5

cdr3_nt: TGTGCCTGGAGTGAGGTTACAGGGGGGCAGCCCCAGCATTTT
cdr3_aa: CAWSEVTGGQPQHF
clone_size: -
j_call: TRBJ1-5
d_call: TRBD1
v_call: TRBV30

cdr3_nt: TGTGCCAGCAGCTTATTTTCTGGCGGGACCGAGCAGTACTTC
cdr3_aa: CASSLFSGGTEQYF
clone_size: -
j_call: TRBJ2-7
d_call: -
v_call: TRBV7-2

cdr3_nt: TGTGCCAGCAGCTTAATCTATTCTTCAACAGACGTTCCCTACGAGCAGTACTTC
cdr3_aa: CASSLIYSSTDVPYEQYF
clone_size: -
j_call: TRBJ2-7
d_call: -
v_call: TRBV7-3

cdr3_nt: TGTGCCAGCAAACCGGGACACAGCACAGATACGCAGTATTTT
cdr3_aa: CASKPGHSTDTQYF
clone_size: -
j_call: TRBJ2-3
d_call: -
v_call: TRBV2

cdr3_nt: TGTGCCAGCAGCAGACCGGGACAGGGGGCGCAAGAGACCCAGTACTTC
cdr3_aa: CASSRPGQGAQETQYF
clone_size: many
j_call: TRBJ2-5
d_call: TRBD1
v_call: TRBV5-4

cdr3_nt: TGTGCCAGCAGCGCCCGGGACAGGGTAAAGGAGACTGAAGCTTTCTTT
cdr3_aa: CASSARDRVKETEAFF
clone_size: -
j_call: TRBJ1-1
d_call: TRBD1
v_call: TRBV11-1

cdr3_nt: TGCGCCAGCAAAAATTTCCTAGCGGGGATCATCACAGATACGCAGTATTTT
cdr3_aa: CASKNFLAGIITDTQYF
clone_size: -
j_call: TRBJ2-3
d_call: TRBD2
v_call: TRBV10-2

cdr3_nt: TGTGCCACCAGTCTGGGGCGGGACAATGAGCAGTTCTTC
cdr3_aa: CATSLGRDNEQFF
clone_size: -
j_call: TRBJ2-1
d_call: -
v_call: TRBV15

cdr3_nt: TGCGCCAGCAGCCAAGATGCTAGCCAGGAGATCTACGAGCAGTACTTC
cdr3_aa: CASSQDASQEIYEQYF
clone_size: -
j_call: TRBJ2-7
d_call: -
v_call: TRBV4-3

cdr3_nt: TGTGCCAGCAGTCAATATAGCGGGGGCCTTTACAATGAGCAGTTCTTC
cdr3_aa: CASSQYSGGLYNEQFF
clone_size: -
j_call: TRBJ2-1
d_call: TRBD2
v_call: TRBV7-2

cdr3_nt: TGCGCCAGCAGCCAGTCGGCTACCTACGAGCAGTACTTC
cdr3_aa: CASSQSATYEQYF
clone_size: -
j_call: TRBJ2-7
d_call: -
v_call: TRBV5-1

cdr3_nt: TGTGCCAGCAGTTCTACACTGGACAGGGGGCGAGGGGACACTGAAGCTTTCTTT
cdr3_aa: CASSSTLDRGRGDTEAFF
clone_size: -
j_call: TRBJ1-1
d_call: TRBD1
v_call: TRBV28

cdr3_nt: TGTGCCAGCAGGGTAGGGCGGGGACAGGGTCGGGAGACCCAGTACTTC
cdr3_aa: CASRVGRGQGRETQYF
clone_size: -
j_call: TRBJ2-5
d_call: TRBD1
v_call: TRBV27

cdr3_nt: TGTGCCAGCAGCTTAGGGGTGGGAGTCCTTGACAATGAGCAGTTCTTC
cdr3_aa: CASSLGVGVLDNEQFF
clone_size: -
j_call: TRBJ2-1
d_call: -
v_call: TRBV7-2

cdr3_nt: TGCGCCAGTACGACCTTAGGCACGAGCACAGATACGCAGTATTTT
cdr3_aa: CASTTLGTSTDTQYF
clone_size: -
j_call: TRBJ2-3
d_call: -
v_call: TRBV5-1

cdr3_nt: TGTGCCAGCAGTTATCGCGGGGCCAACGTCCTGACTTTC
cdr3_aa: CASSYRGANVLTF
clone_size: -
j_call: TRBJ2-6
d_call: -
v_call: TRBV28

cdr3_nt: TGTGCCAGCTCACCACCGGCTAGCGGGAGCACAGATACGCAGTATTTT
cdr3_aa: CASSPPASGSTDTQYF
clone_size: -
j_call: TRBJ2-3
d_call: TRBD2
v_call: TRBV18

cdr3_nt: TGTGCCAGCTCGTCCAGCCTTGGGCAAGAGACCCAGTACTTC
cdr3_aa: CASSSSLGQETQYF
clone_size: -
j_call: TRBJ2-5
d_call: -
v_call: TRBV18

cdr3_nt: TGTGCCAGCAGCAAGGGGACACCCAATCAGCCCCAGCATTTT
cdr3_aa: CASSKGTPNQPQHF
clone_size: -
j_call: TRBJ1-5
d_call: -
v_call: TRBV7-8

cdr3_nt: TGTGCCAGCTCACCGACAGGGTCAAGGGAGACCCAGTACTTC
cdr3_aa: CASSPTGSRETQYF
clone_size: -
j_call: TRBJ2-5
d_call: TRBD1
v_call: TRBV18

cdr3_nt: TGTGCCAGTAGTATAGACTGGACCGGGACAGCAAATTCACCCCTCCACTTT
cdr3_aa: CASSIDWTGTANSPLHF
clone_size: few
j_call: TRBJ1-6
d_call: TRBD1
v_call: TRBV19

cdr3_nt: TGTGCCAGCAGCTCTTGGCTGGCAGCCTACGAGCAGTACTTC
cdr3_aa: CASSSWLAAYEQYF
clone_size: many
j_call: TRBJ2-7
d_call: -
v_call: TRBV5-6

cdr3_nt: TGTGCCAGCAGCCCCGTGGGGGGGGAAAGCTACGAGCAGTACTTC
cdr3_aa: CASSPVGGESYEQYF
clone_size: -
j_call: TRBJ2-7
d_call: TRBD2
v_call: TRBV7-2

cdr3_nt: TGTGCCAGCAGCTTGGCCGGGACATTCTATGGCTACACCTTC
cdr3_aa: CASSLAGTFYGYTF
clone_size: -
j_call: TRBJ1-2
d_call: -
v_call: TRBV5-4

cdr3_nt: TGCGCCAGCAGCTTTGGATCTAGCGGACAGAGCACAGATACGCAGTATTTT
cdr3_aa: CASSFGSSGQSTDTQYF
clone_size: -
j_call: TRBJ2-3
d_call: -
v_call: TRBV5-1

cdr3_nt: TGTGCCAGCAGCTTAGTCAGGGGAAATGGCGAGCAGTTCTTC
cdr3_aa: CASSLVRGNGEQFF
clone_size: -
j_call: TRBJ2-1
d_call: -
v_call: TRBV11-2

cdr3_nt: TGCGCCAGCAGCTACAACGTAGGGGTTGGGGCCAACGTCCTGACTTTC
cdr3_aa: CASSYNVGVGANVLTF
clone_size: -
j_call: TRBJ2-6
d_call: -
v_call: TRBV5-1

cdr3_nt: TGTGCTAGTGGTTTGATGGCAGGCGCAGATACGCAGTATTTT
cdr3_aa: CASGLMAGADTQYF
clone_size: -
j_call: TRBJ2-3
d_call: -
v_call: TRBV12-5

cdr3_nt: TGTGCCAGCAGCAATTCTAGACAGGGGGGCTACGAGCAGTACTTC
cdr3_aa: CASSNSRQGGYEQYF
clone_size: -
j_call: TRBJ2-7
d_call: TRBD1
v_call: TRBV7-2